This T cell receptor beta chain comes out of a study of vaccination and CD4 T cells after COVID-19. The wider study: Treatment of control cultures consisted of a CEFX pool, an HIV-1 Nef pool, or no peptide.

In its sample, this clonotype is medium-sized. Its antigen is not known. Scientists ran DNA taken from cultured CD4+ T cells through the Oncomine TCR Beta short-read assay for sequencing. TCRdb passed the PCR reads through MiXCR, listing each CDR3 protein once. The data hold around 5,900 distinct CDR3 sequences, with about two fifths observed a single time. The germline V gene encodes CDR1 DFQATT and CDR2 SNEGSKA (reference sequence). The CDR3 sequence is 12 residues long. V dropped 2 bases and J dropped 5 bases, with 9 bases sitting between them. Treatment indicated: roughly nine-day PBMC culture with coronavirus spike peptide pools or control peptides (ViraFEST assay). PCR positivity dates ran from March to December 2020, preceding US Alpha, Beta and Delta variants. The culture of about 2 million PBMCs per well included roughly 10 IU/ml IL-2 and roughly 10 ug/ml peptide pools. Having spent around 9 days in culture, CD4+ T cells were then isolated by negative selection.

The clonotype was recovered from a human donor who had recovered from COVID-19. The sequencing sample was made of CD4+ T cells from blood, cultured in vitro. The rearrangement links TRBV20-1 to TRBJ1-2; no clear D gene. CDR3 sequence reads: CSARRAGYGYTF. CDR3 bases: TGCAGTGCTAGAAGGGCCGGGTATGGCTACACCTTC.